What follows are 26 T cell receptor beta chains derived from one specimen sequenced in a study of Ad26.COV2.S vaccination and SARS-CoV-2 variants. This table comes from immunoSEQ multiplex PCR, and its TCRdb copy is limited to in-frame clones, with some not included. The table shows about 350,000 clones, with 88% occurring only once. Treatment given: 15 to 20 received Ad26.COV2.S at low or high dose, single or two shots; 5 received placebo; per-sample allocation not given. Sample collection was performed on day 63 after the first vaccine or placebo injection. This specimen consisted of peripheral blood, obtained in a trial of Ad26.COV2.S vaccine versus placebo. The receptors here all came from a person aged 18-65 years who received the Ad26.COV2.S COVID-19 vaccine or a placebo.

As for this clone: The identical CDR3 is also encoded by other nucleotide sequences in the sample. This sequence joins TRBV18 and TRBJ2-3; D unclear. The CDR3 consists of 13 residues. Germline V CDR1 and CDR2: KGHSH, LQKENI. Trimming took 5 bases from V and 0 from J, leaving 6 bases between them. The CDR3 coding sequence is TGTGCCAGCTCAGGTCCGAGCACAGATACGCAGTATTTT. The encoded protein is CASSGPSTDTQYF.

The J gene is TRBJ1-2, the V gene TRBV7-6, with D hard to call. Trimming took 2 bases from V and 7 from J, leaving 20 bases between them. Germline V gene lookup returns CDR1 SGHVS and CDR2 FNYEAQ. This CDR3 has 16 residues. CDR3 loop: CASSLSSVGGIAGYTF. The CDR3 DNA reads TGTGCCAGCAGCTTATCGTCGGTCGGCGGGATCGCTGGCTACACCTTC.

The CDR3 region is CASSQDNYRDYEQYF. Here the CDR3 DNA reads TGTGCCAGCAGCCAAGATAACTACAGGGACTACGAGCAGTACTTC. The rearrangement links TRBV4-2 to TRBJ2-7; a possible D gene is TRBD1 (6 bases). V lost 0 bases and J 3 bases, leaving 12 bases between the germline ends. The CDR3 has 15 amino acids. Germline CDR1 reads LGHNA; CDR2 reads YNFKEQ.

For the CDR3, the DNA is TGCGCCAGCTCTCCGTCCCTACGAGTGGAGTACTTC. This translates into CASSPSLRVEYF. The chain uses TRBV10-2 and TRBJ2-7; no clear D. Germline V gives CDR1 WSHSY, CDR2 SAAADI. The CDR3 loop spans 12 amino acids. V was shortened by 8 bases and J by 11 bases, with 19 bases between the two germline ends.

CDR3 sequence (DNA): TGTGCCTGGAGTCAGGGGCTGGACACTGAAGCTTTCTTT. Amino acid sequence: CAWSQGLDTEAFF. V gene TRBV30 combines with J gene TRBJ1-1; a weak D match, TRBD1 (6 bases). This CDR3 has 13 residues. CDR1 and CDR2 from the germline V gene are GTSNPN and SVGIG (reference sequence). V was clipped by 2 bases and J by 3 bases, with 10 bases between them. Full variable domain (remainder filled in from reference TRBV30 and TRBJ1-1): SQTIHQWPATLVQPVGSPLSLECTVEGTSNPNLYWYRQAAGRGLQLLFYSVGIGQISSEVPQNLSASRPQDRQFILSSKKLLLSDSGFYLCAWSQGLDTEAFFGQGTRLTVV.

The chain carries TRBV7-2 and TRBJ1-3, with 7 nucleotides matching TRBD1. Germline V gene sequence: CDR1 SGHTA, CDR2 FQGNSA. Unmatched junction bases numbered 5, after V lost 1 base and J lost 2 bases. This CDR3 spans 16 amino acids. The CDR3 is CASSLGAGGAGNTIYF. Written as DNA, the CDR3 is TGTGCCAGCAGCTTAGGCGCAGGGGGAGCTGGAAACACCATATATTTT.

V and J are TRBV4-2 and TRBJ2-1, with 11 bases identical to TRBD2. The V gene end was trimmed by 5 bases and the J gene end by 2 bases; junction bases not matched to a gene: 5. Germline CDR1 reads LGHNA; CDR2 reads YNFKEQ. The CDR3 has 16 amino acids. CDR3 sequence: CASSILAGGAYNEQFF. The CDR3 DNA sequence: TGTGCCAGCAGCATATTAGCGGGAGGGGCCTACAATGAGCAGTTCTTC.

The CDR3 DNA reads TGCGCCAGCAGCCAAGAAGGGCAGGGCCAGTTCTTC. It yields the protein CASSQEGQGQFF. The chain is built from TRBV4-3 and TRBJ2-1; weak D call: TRBD1 (5 bases). The CDR3 has 12 amino acids. Germline V gene lookup returns CDR1 LGHNA and CDR2 YSLEER. Trimming shortened V by 0 bases and J by 13 bases, and 10 bases separated the two germline ends.

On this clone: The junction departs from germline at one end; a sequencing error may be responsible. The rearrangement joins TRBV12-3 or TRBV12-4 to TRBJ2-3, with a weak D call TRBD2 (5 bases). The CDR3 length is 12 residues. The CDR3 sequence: CASSVAPDTQYF. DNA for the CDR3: TGTGCCAGCAGTGTAGCGCCAGATACGCAGTATTTT.

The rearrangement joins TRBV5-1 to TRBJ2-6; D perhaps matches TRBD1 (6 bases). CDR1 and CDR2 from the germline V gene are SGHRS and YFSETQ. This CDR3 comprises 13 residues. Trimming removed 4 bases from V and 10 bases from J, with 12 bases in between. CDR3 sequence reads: CASSLRGFNVLTF. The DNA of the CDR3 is TGCGCCAGCAGCCTTAGGGGGTTTAACGTCCTGACTTTC.

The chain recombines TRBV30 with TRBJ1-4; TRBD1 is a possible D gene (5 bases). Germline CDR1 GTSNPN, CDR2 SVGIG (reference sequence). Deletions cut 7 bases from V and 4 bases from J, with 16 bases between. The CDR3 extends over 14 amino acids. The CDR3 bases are TGTGCCTATTCCTGGGCAGGGAGTAATGAAAAACTGTTTTTT. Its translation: CAYSWAGSNEKLFF.

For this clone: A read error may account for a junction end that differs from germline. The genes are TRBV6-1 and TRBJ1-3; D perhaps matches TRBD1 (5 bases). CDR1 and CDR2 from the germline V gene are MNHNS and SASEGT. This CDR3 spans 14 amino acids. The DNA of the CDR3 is TGTGCCAGCACTGAAGGGGACTCTGGAAACACCATATATTTT. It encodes CASTEGDSGNTIYF.

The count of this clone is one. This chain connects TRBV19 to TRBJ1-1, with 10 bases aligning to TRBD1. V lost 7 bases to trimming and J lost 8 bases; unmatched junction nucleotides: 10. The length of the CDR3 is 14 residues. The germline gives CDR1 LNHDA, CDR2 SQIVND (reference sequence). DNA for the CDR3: TGTGCCAGTAAATACCCCGGACAGGGGGGCGAAGCTTTCTTT. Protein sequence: CASKYPGQGGEAFF.

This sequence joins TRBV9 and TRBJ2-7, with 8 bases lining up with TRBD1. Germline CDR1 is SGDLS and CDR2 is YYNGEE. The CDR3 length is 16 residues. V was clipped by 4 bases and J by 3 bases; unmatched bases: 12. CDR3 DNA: TGTGCCAGCAGCTCGAACCCACAGGGGGATGACTACGAGCAGTACTTC. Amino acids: CASSSNPQGDDYEQYF.

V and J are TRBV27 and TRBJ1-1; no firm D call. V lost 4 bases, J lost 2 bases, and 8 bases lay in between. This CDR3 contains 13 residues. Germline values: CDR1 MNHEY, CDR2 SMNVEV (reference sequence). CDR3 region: CASSYQDNTEAFF. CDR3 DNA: TGTGCCAGCAGTTACCAGGATAACACTGAAGCTTTCTTT.

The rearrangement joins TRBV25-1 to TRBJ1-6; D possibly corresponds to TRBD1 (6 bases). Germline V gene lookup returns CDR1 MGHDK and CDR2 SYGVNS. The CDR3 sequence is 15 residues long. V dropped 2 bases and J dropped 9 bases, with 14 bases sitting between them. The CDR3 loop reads CASSEIGGHGSPLHF. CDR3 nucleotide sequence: TGTGCCAGCAGTGAAATCGGGGGGCACGGTTCACCCCTCCACTTT. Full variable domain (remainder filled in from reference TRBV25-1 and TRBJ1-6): EADIYQTPRYLVIGTGKKITLECSQTMGHDKMYWYQQDPGMELHLIHYSYGVNSTEKGDLSSESTVSRIRTEHFPLTLESARPSHTSQYLCASSEIGGHGSPLHFGNGTRLTVT.

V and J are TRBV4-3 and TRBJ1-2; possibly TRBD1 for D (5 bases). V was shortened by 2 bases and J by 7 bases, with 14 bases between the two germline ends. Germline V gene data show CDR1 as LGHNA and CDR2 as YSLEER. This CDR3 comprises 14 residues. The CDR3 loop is CASSQTDGGSGYTF. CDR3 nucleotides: TGCGCCAGCAGCCAAACGGACGGGGGAAGTGGCTACACCTTC.

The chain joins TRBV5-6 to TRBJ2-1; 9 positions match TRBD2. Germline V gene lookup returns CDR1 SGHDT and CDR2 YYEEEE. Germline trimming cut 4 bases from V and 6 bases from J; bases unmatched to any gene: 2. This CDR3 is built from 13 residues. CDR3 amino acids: CASSGGLANEQFF. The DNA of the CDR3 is TGTGCCAGCAGCGGGGGACTAGCCAATGAGCAGTTCTTC.

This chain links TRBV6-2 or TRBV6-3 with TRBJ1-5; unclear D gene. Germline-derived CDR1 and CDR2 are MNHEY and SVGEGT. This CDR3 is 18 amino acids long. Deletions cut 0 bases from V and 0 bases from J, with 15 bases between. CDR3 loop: CASSYSQNRLYSNQPQHF. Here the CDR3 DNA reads TGTGCCAGCAGTTACTCCCAGAACAGATTATATAGCAATCAGCCCCAGCATTTT.

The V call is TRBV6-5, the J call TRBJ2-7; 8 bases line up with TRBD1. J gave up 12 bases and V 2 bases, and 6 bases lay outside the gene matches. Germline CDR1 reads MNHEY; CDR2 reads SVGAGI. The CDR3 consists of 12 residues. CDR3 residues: CASSYGRGRLYF. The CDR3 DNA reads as TGTGCCAGCAGTTACGGCAGGGGGCGATTGTACTTC.

The CDR3 nucleotides are TGTGCCAGCAGTCCAATTCCGGGACAGGGGAACTACGAGCAGTACTTC. It yields the protein CASSPIPGQGNYEQYF. The chain joins TRBV28 to TRBJ2-7; TRBD1 aligns across 10 bases. The J segment lost 3 bases and the V segment lost 5 bases, leaving 10 bases of the junction unmatched. The CDR3 sequence is 16 residues long. Germline V CDR1 and CDR2: MDHEN, SYDVKM.

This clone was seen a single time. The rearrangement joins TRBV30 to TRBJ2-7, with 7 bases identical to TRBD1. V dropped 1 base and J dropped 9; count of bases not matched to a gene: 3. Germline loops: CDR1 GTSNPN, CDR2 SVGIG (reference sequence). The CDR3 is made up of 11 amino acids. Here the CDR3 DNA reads TGTGCCTGGAGTGGGGGGACAGCGCAGTACTTC. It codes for CAWSGGTAQYF.

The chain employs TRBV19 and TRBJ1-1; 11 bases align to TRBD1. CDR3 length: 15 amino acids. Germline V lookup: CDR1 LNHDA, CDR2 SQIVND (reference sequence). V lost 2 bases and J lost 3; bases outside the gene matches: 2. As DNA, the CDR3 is TGTGCCAGTAGTATAAGGGACAGGGGGTACACTGAAGCTTTCTTT. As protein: CASSIRDRGYTEAFF. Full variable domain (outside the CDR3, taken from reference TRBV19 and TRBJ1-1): DGGITQSPKYLFRKEGQNVTLSCEQNLNHDAMYWYRQDPGQGLRLIYYSQIVNDFQKGDIAEGYSVSREKKESFPLTVTSAQKNPTAFYLCASSIRDRGYTEAFFGQGTRLTVV.

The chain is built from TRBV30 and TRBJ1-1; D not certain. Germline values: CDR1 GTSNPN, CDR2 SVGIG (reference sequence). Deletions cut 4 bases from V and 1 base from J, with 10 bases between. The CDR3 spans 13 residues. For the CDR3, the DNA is TGTGCCTGGACGGCCAGGAGGAACACTGAAGCTTTCTTT. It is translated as CAWTARRNTEAFF.

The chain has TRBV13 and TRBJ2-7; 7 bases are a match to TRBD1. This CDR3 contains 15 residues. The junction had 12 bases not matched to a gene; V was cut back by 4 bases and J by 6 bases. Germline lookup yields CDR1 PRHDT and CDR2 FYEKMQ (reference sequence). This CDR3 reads CASSYDRVVSREQYF. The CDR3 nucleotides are TGTGCCAGCAGCTACGACAGGGTAGTTTCGCGCGAGCAGTACTTC.

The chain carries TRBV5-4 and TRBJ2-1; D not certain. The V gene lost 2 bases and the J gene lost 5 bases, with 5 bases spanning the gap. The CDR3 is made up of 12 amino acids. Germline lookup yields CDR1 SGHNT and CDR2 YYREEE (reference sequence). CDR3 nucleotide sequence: TGTGCCAGCAGCTTTGGGGACAATGAGCAGTTCTTC. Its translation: CASSFGDNEQFF.